These T cell receptor beta chains were read from a single sample in a study of blood T cell repertoires in COVID-19. Profiling relied on immunoSEQ multiplex PCR, and the TCRdb table lists in-frame clones only, not all of them. The repertoire includes fewer than 300,000 clones, about 93% of them detected once, and around 1.1% sits in the top ten. What was sequenced was PBMCs or T cells enriched from blood (not recorded which). The receptors were sampled from a woman aged 25-40 years who had recovered from COVID-19. Both conserved end residues are part of each CDR3. A D gene is named only where the DNA matches it firmly. Part of the rows lack a size; the others show once, few, many or a class for expanded clones.

clone_size: .
d_call: .
j_call: TRBJ1-4
v_call: TRBV7-2
cdr3_aa: CASSLQGSNEKLFF
cdr3_nt: TGTGCCAGCAGCTTACAGGGGTCTAATGAAAAACTGTTTTTT

clone_size: .
d_call: TRBD2
j_call: TRBJ2-5
v_call: TRBV19
cdr3_aa: CASSISGGPMETQYF
cdr3_nt: TGTGCCAGTAGTATCTCGGGAGGGCCGATGGAGACCCAGTACTTC

clone_size: .
d_call: TRBD1
j_call: TRBJ2-7
v_call: TRBV4-3
cdr3_aa: CASSIRRTGIYEQYF
cdr3_nt: TGCGCCAGCAGCATTAGAAGGACAGGGATATACGAGCAGTACTTC

clone_size: .
d_call: .
j_call: TRBJ1-2
v_call: TRBV30
cdr3_aa: CACSPGVAYGYTF
cdr3_nt: TGTGCCTGCTCGCCCGGGGTGGCCTATGGCTACACCTTC

clone_size: .
d_call: TRBD2
j_call: TRBJ2-7
v_call: TRBV7-2
cdr3_aa: CASSSSRLAGLYEQYF
cdr3_nt: TGTGCCAGCAGCTCGTCGCGACTAGCGGGATTATACGAGCAGTACTTC

clone_size: .
d_call: TRBD2
j_call: TRBJ2-7
v_call: TRBV28
cdr3_aa: CASRLLAGPYEQYF
cdr3_nt: TGTGCCAGCAGGCTACTAGCGGGCCCCTACGAGCAGTACTTC

clone_size: .
d_call: TRBD2
j_call: TRBJ2-1
v_call: TRBV19
cdr3_aa: CASNRLAGSYNEQFF
cdr3_nt: TGTGCCAGTAACCGACTAGCGGGCTCCTACAATGAGCAGTTCTTC

clone_size: .
d_call: TRBD1
j_call: TRBJ1-5
v_call: TRBV7-9
cdr3_aa: CASSLGQGAGQPQHF
cdr3_nt: TGTGCCAGCAGCTTAGGGCAGGGGGCGGGACAGCCCCAGCATTTT

clone_size: .
d_call: .
j_call: TRBJ2-1
v_call: TRBV2
cdr3_aa: CASSEARGQGEQFF
cdr3_nt: TGTGCCAGCAGTGAAGCGCGGGGGCAGGGTGAGCAGTTCTTC

clone_size: .
d_call: .
j_call: TRBJ2-7
v_call: TRBV5-1
cdr3_aa: CASSWAPDSYEQYF
cdr3_nt: TGCGCCAGCAGCTGGGCCCCGGACTCCTACGAGCAGTACTTC

clone_size: .
d_call: .
j_call: TRBJ1-3
v_call: TRBV4-2
cdr3_aa: CASSPSSSGASGNTIYF
cdr3_nt: TGTGCCAGCAGCCCTTCAAGTAGCGGGGCCTCTGGAAACACCATATATTTT

clone_size: once
d_call: .
j_call: TRBJ2-5
v_call: TRBV27
cdr3_aa: CASSPGSWAAHQETQYF
cdr3_nt: TGTGCCAGCAGTCCGGGGAGCTGGGCAGCCCACCAAGAGACCCAGTACTTC

clone_size: .
d_call: TRBD2
j_call: TRBJ2-1
v_call: TRBV6-6
cdr3_aa: CASSSTSGGGRDEQFF
cdr3_nt: TGTGCCAGCAGTTCGACTAGCGGAGGGGGCAGGGATGAGCAGTTCTTC

clone_size: .
d_call: TRBD1
j_call: TRBJ2-7
v_call: TRBV6-5
cdr3_aa: CASSRFTGVNYEQYF
cdr3_nt: TGTGCCAGCAGTCGGTTTACAGGGGTCAACTACGAGCAGTACTTC

clone_size: .
d_call: .
j_call: TRBJ2-1
v_call: TRBV19
cdr3_aa: CASSIGPDWLNEQFF
cdr3_nt: TGTGCCAGTAGTATAGGCCCAGATTGGCTCAATGAGCAGTTCTTC

clone_size: .
d_call: .
j_call: TRBJ1-6
v_call: TRBV6-5
cdr3_aa: CASTHGQGNSPLHF
cdr3_nt: TGTGCCAGCACCCACGGGCAGGGAAATTCACCCCTCCACTTT

clone_size: .
d_call: TRBD2
j_call: TRBJ2-3
v_call: TRBV9
cdr3_aa: CASSGGAGGVTDTQYF
cdr3_nt: TGTGCCAGCAGCGGGGGAGCGGGAGGGGTGACAGATACGCAGTATTTT

clone_size: .
d_call: .
j_call: TRBJ1-2
v_call: TRBV9
cdr3_aa: CASSVHPGTQTFYGYTF
cdr3_nt: TGTGCCAGCAGCGTACACCCCGGGACACAAACCTTCTATGGCTACACCTTC

clone_size: .
d_call: TRBD1
j_call: TRBJ1-5
v_call: TRBV2
cdr3_aa: CASSGQGGMNQPQHF
cdr3_nt: TGTGCCAGCAGTGGACAGGGCGGTATGAATCAGCCCCAGCATTTT

clone_size: .
d_call: TRBD2
j_call: TRBJ2-3
v_call: TRBV9
cdr3_aa: CASSVAISGRTDTQYF
cdr3_nt: TGTGCCAGCAGCGTAGCTATCAGCGGGAGGACAGATACGCAGTATTTT

clone_size: .
d_call: TRBD1
j_call: TRBJ2-2
v_call: TRBV18
cdr3_aa: CASSFGQGGTGELFF
cdr3_nt: TGTGCCAGCTCCTTTGGACAGGGAGGCACCGGGGAGCTGTTTTTT

clone_size: once
d_call: TRBD1
j_call: TRBJ2-5
v_call: TRBV7-2
cdr3_aa: CASSSGQGERETQYF
cdr3_nt: TGTGCCAGCAGCTCCGGACAGGGGGAGAGAGAGACCCAGTACTTC

clone_size: .
d_call: TRBD2
j_call: TRBJ2-7
v_call: TRBV28
cdr3_aa: CASSVMTSGFREQYF
cdr3_nt: TGTGCCAGCAGTGTTATGACTAGCGGGTTCCGCGAGCAGTACTTC

clone_size: .
d_call: .
j_call: TRBJ1-1
v_call: TRBV18
cdr3_aa: CASSPNGQPNTEAFF
cdr3_nt: TGTGCCAGCTCACCTAACGGACAGCCGAACACTGAAGCTTTCTTT

clone_size: .
d_call: .
j_call: TRBJ1-5
v_call: TRBV7-2
cdr3_aa: CASSLQGNSNQPQHF
cdr3_nt: TGTGCCAGCAGCTTACAGGGGAATAGCAATCAGCCCCAGCATTTT

clone_size: .
d_call: .
j_call: TRBJ1-4
v_call: TRBV5-6
cdr3_aa: CASSPGGEKLFF
cdr3_nt: TGTGCCAGCAGCCCGGGGGGTGAAAAACTGTTTTTT

clone_size: .
d_call: .
j_call: TRBJ2-7
v_call: TRBV28
cdr3_aa: CASSPLRIGSGYEQYF
cdr3_nt: TGTGCCAGCAGCCCCCTAAGAATAGGTTCGGGCTACGAGCAGTACTTC

clone_size: .
d_call: .
j_call: TRBJ1-6
v_call: TRBV4-1
cdr3_aa: CASSVTAYNSPLHF
cdr3_nt: TGCGCCAGCAGCGTGACAGCATATAATTCACCCCTCCACTTT

clone_size: .
d_call: TRBD1
j_call: TRBJ1-1
v_call: TRBV6-5
cdr3_aa: CASSYGTGMKIGEAFF
cdr3_nt: TGTGCCAGCAGTTATGGGACAGGGATGAAAATAGGTGAAGCTTTCTTT

clone_size: .
d_call: .
j_call: TRBJ1-2
v_call: TRBV12-3/TRBV12-4
cdr3_aa: CASSFGRDYGYTF
cdr3_nt: TGTGCCAGCAGTTTTGGTAGAGACTATGGCTACACCTTC